What follows are 10 T cell receptor beta chains derived from one specimen sequenced in a study of metastatic and nonmetastatic thyroid tumors. All patients were untreated before thyroid surgery. TCRdb re-clonotyped the PCR reads via MiXCR. The table has tens of thousands of clones, about a sixth seen once. Material for sequencing was blood. These receptors all come from a male donor with papillary thyroid cancer or a benign thyroid nodule (not recorded which). Some clones in this sample may be carry-over from other donors' samples.

There are many counts of this clone. The CDR3 sequence is CASSTGSGGTDTQYF. CDR3 in DNA: TGTGCCAGCAGTACAGGCAGCGGGGGCACAGATACGCAGTATTTT. This rearrangement joins TRBV12-3 or TRBV12-4 to TRBJ2-3; 7 positions agree with TRBD2. The CDR3 length is 15 residues. V dropped 5 bases and J dropped 1; count of bases not matched to a gene: 6.

This clone has at least ten counts. The chain joins TRBV2 to TRBJ2-2; D perhaps matches TRBD2 (6 bases). This CDR3 region has 15 residues. V was shortened by 4 bases and J by 2 bases, with 11 bases between the two germline ends. CDR1 is SNHLY and CDR2 is FYNNEI in the germline V gene. As DNA, the CDR3 is TGTGCCAGCAGTGTTGGAGGGGATAACACCGGGGAGCTGTTTTTT. Its translation: CASSVGGDNTGELFF.

This clone was counted ten times or more. The chain combines TRBV19 with TRBJ1-5, with unresolved D. The CDR3 is made up of 14 amino acids. Per germline, CDR1 LNHDA and CDR2 SQIVND (reference sequence). V was shortened by 2 bases and J by 7 bases, with 12 bases between the two germline ends. Here the CDR3 DNA reads TGTGCCAGTAGTATATGGGGTATAGGCCAGCCCCAGCATTTT. Protein: CASSIWGIGQPQHF.

This clone appeared many times. This chain uses TRBV7-6 with TRBJ1-6; perhaps TRBD1 as D (5 bases). Trimming left V 4 bases short and J 8 bases short, with 15 bases between. Germline V gene sequence: CDR1 SGHVS, CDR2 FNYEAQ. The CDR3 is 15 residues long. The CDR3 DNA follows: TGTGCCAGCAGCTCCGGCGGGGGGAGATATTCACCCCTCCACTTT. Translation gives CASSSGGGRYSPLHF. Full variable domain (rest looked up from reference TRBV7-6 and TRBJ1-6): GAGVSQSPRYKVTKRGQDVALRCDPISGHVSLYWYRQALGQGPEFLTYFNYEAQQDKSGLPNDRFSAERPEGSISTLTIQRTEQRDSAMYRCASSSGGGRYSPLHFGNGTRLTVT.

This clone was counted many times. This chain joins TRBV7-8 and TRBJ1-1; 7 nucleotides match TRBD1. The CDR3 contains 14 residues. V was clipped by 1 base and J by 4 bases; unmatched bases: 3. Germline lookup yields CDR1 SGHVS and CDR2 FQNEAQ. CDR3 coding DNA: TGTGCCAGCAGCTTAGAGGCAGGGGGCACTGAAGCTTTCTTT. Encoded protein: CASSLEAGGTEAFF.

A remark on this clone: This may be a read error: a much more frequent sequence differs by one nucleotide. The genes are TRBV2 and TRBJ1-5, with 8 bases identical to TRBD1. This CDR3 spans 15 amino acids. The germline CDR1 and CDR2 sequences are SNHLY and FYNNEI. This chain's CDR3 is CASSDVGQGNRPQHF. The DNA of the CDR3 is TGTGCCAGCAGTGACGTAGGACAGGGCAATCGGCCCCAGCATTTT.

A note on this clone: A much larger clone sits a single nucleotide away, making a read error possible. Additional DNA sequences in this sample encode the identical CDR3. The chain employs TRBV28 and TRBJ2-3, with a possible D match to TRBD2 (5 bases). CDR1 and CDR2 from the germline V gene are MDHEN and SYDVKM. The CDR3 is 16 residues long. V was clipped by 4 bases and J by 2 bases, with 16 bases between them. The CDR3 DNA is TGTGCCAGCAGTTATCCCCGGGGTCAAGACACAGATACGCAGTATTTT. This encodes CASSYPRGQDTDTQYF.

In its sample, this clone was seen many times. V usage is TRBV7-3 and J usage is TRBJ2-7; TRBD1 matches 9 bases. The germline CDR1 and CDR2 sequences are SGHTA and FQGTGA. CDR3 length equals 14 residues. V trimming: 4 bases; J trimming: 4 bases; junction bases outside the gene matches: 5. The chain's CDR3 is CASSSTGQGYEQYF. CDR3 DNA: TGTGCCAGCAGCTCAACGGGACAGGGTTACGAGCAGTACTTC.

Comments on this clone: A clone one base away is much larger, so this may be a read error. V is TRBV13 and J is TRBJ2-1; TRBD1 might be the D (6 bases). The germline V gene has CDR1 PRHDT and CDR2 FYEKMQ (reference sequence). The V gene lost 5 bases and the J gene lost 0 bases, with 23 bases spanning the gap. The CDR3 has 19 amino acids. DNA for the CDR3: TGTGCCAGCAGCGCCGGGCGGGCGTGGGGGCTAAGCTCCTACAATGAGCAGTTCTTC. Translation: CASSAGRAWGLSSYNEQFF.

This clone was counted at least ten times. The chain employs TRBV3-1 and TRBJ2-3; D not certain. The CDR3 extends over 14 amino acids. Trimming shortened V by 0 bases and J by 2 bases, and 6 bases separated the two germline ends. Germline V CDR1 and CDR2: LGHDT, YNNKEL (reference sequence). This CDR3 reads CASSQEVITDTQYF. The DNA of the CDR3 is TGTGCCAGCAGCCAAGAAGTAATCACAGATACGCAGTATTTT.